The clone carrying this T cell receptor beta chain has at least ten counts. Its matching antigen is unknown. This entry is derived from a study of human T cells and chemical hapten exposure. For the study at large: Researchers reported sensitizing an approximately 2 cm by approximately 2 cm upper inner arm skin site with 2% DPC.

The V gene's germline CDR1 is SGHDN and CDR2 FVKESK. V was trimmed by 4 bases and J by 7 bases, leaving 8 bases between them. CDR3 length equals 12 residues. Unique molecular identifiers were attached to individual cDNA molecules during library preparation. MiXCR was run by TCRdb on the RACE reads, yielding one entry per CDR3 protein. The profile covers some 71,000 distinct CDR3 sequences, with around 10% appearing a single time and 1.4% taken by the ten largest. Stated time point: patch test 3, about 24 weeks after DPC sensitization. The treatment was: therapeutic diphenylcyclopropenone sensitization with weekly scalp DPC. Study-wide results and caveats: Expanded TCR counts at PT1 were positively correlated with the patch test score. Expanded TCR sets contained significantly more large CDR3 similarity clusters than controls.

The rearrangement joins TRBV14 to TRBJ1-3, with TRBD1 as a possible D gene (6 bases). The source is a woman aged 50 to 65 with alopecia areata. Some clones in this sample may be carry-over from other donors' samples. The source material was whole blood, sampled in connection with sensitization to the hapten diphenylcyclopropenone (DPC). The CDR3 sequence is CASSLRGNTIYF. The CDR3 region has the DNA TGTGCCAGCAGCCTGAGGGGGAACACCATATATTTT.